This passage covers 13 T cell receptor beta chains from one sample sequenced in a study of human T cells and chemical hapten exposure. TCRdb passed the RACE reads through MiXCR, listing each CDR3 protein once. Here the sample spans about 70,000 distinct CDR3 sequences, 7.5% to 9.5% being singletons. The time point: patch test 2, 6 weeks after DPC sensitization. As to treatment: therapeutic diphenylcyclopropenone sensitization with weekly scalp DPC. The sequences come from whole blood, collected in connection with sensitization to the hapten diphenylcyclopropenone (DPC). Receptor source: a woman aged 45-60 years with alopecia areata. Some clones in this sample may be carry-over from other donors' samples.

The rearrangement joins TRBV11-2 to TRBJ2-3; weak D call: TRBD2 (5 bases). The CDR3 extends over 13 amino acids. Germline CDR1 is SGHAT and CDR2 is FQNNGV. Between the trimmed V and J ends, which lost 0 bases and 5 bases, there was a span of 6 bases. The CDR3 spells CASSLERGDTQYF. The CDR3 DNA reads TGTGCCAGCAGCTTAGAACGGGGAGATACGCAGTATTTT.

This clonotype turned up a few times. V gene TRBV28 combines with J gene TRBJ2-7, with D possibly being TRBD1 (7 bases). The germline gives CDR1 MDHEN, CDR2 SYDVKM. The V and J ends lost 3 bases and 12 bases respectively, with 15 bases between them. The CDR3 covers 12 residues. DNA of the CDR3: TGTGCCAGCAGTTTGCCCCGCAGGGGGGCGTACTTC. The encoded protein is CASSLPRRGAYF.

This clonotype was detected many times. This rearrangement joins TRBV12-3 or TRBV12-4 to TRBJ1-1; D may be TRBD1 (6 bases). Deletions cut 6 bases from V and 5 bases from J, with 16 bases between. The CDR3 totals 14 residues. The DNA of the CDR3 is TGTGCCAGCAGCATAATCAGAGGGGGAACTGAAGCTTTCTTT. It yields the protein CASSIIRGGTEAFF.

This chain joins TRBV11-2 and TRBJ2-3, with D unclear. CDR1 and CDR2 (germline): SGHAT, FQNNGV. The V end was cut by 1 base, the J end by 6 bases, with 5 bases between. This CDR3 has 12 amino acids. CDR3 region: CASSLGDDTQYF. Written as DNA, the CDR3 is TGTGCCAGCAGCTTAGGTGACGATACGCAGTATTTT.

This sequence joins TRBV5-6 and TRBJ2-3; D is perhaps TRBD1 (6 bases). CDR1 and CDR2 from the germline V gene are SGHDT and YYEEEE. The CDR3 covers 16 residues. The V end lost 0 bases, the J end lost 3 bases, and 14 bases lay between the germline ends. CDR3 in DNA: TGTGCCAGCAGCTTGGAGAGGTGGCAGGGGACAGATACGCAGTATTTT. Its protein product is CASSLERWQGTDTQYF.

This rearrangement joins TRBV2 to TRBJ1-5; 7 bases align to TRBD1. CDR3 length equals 13 residues. With V trimmed by 5 bases and J by 4 bases, 2 bases remained unmatched. Germline V gene lookup returns CDR1 SNHLY and CDR2 FYNNEI. The CDR3 reads CASSYRGNQPQHF. The CDR3 nucleotides are TGTGCCAGCAGTTACAGGGGAAATCAGCCCCAGCATTTT.

This clonotype was seen a few times. The chain is built from TRBV28 and TRBJ1-2; 7 nucleotides agree with TRBD1. This CDR3 spans 13 amino acids. Trimming took 4 bases from V and 2 from J; bases not matched to a gene: 1. Germline CDR1 is MDHEN and CDR2 is SYDVKM. CDR3 in DNA: TGTGCCAGCAGTTCGACAGGGAACTATGGCTACACCTTC. As protein: CASSSTGNYGYTF.

The DNA for the CDR3 is TGTGCCAGCAGCCAAGGTGGAGGGGACACCGGGGAGCTGTTTTTT. It codes for CASSQGGGDTGELFF. The chain employs TRBV7-9 and TRBJ2-2; TRBD2 is a possible D gene (6 bases). Germline loops: CDR1 SEHNR, CDR2 FQNEAQ (reference sequence). The CDR3 spans 15 residues. V lost 5 bases, J lost 3 bases, and 13 bases lay in between.

This clonotype occurred many times. V is TRBV29-1 and J is TRBJ1-5; D possibly corresponds to TRBD1 (6 bases). From germline, CDR1 is SQVTM and CDR2 ANQGSEA. The CDR3 spans 11 residues. The CDR3 is CRAGTYQPQHF. CDR3 nucleotides: TGCAGAGCCGGGACATATCAGCCCCAGCATTTT.

V and J are TRBV5-1 and TRBJ2-5; 9 bases align to TRBD2. The junction had 7 bases not matched to a gene; V was cut back by 3 bases and J by 1 base. Germline-derived CDR1 and CDR2 are SGHRS and YFSETQ. The CDR3 consists of 16 residues. CDR3 DNA sequence: TGCGCCAGCAGCTCGGATGGCGGGGGGGGCCAAGAGACCCAGTACTTC. Amino acids: CASSSDGGGGQETQYF.

Many counts were recorded for this clonotype. V gene TRBV19 combines with J gene TRBJ1-5, with a weak D call TRBD1 (5 bases). The germline V and J ends were trimmed by 5 bases and 4 bases, with 12 bases remaining between them. Germline CDR1 LNHDA, CDR2 SQIVND (reference sequence). This CDR3 spans 14 amino acids. The CDR3 spells CASSESTDNQPQHF. CDR3 nucleotides: TGTGCCAGTAGTGAATCGACAGATAATCAGCCCCAGCATTTT.

Ten or more counts support this clonotype. The chain is built from TRBV7-9 and TRBJ1-5, with 8 bases matching TRBD1. Germline assignment: CDR1 SEHNR and CDR2 FQNEAQ (reference sequence). The V gene end was trimmed by 4 bases and the J gene end by 2 bases; junction bases not matched to a gene: 4. The length of the CDR3 is 15 residues. The CDR3 spells CASSSTGGGNQPQHF. DNA for the CDR3: TGTGCCAGCAGCTCCACAGGGGGAGGCAATCAGCCCCAGCATTTT.

This clonotype was recorded a few times. V usage is TRBV7-9 and J usage is TRBJ2-7; no reliable D call. CDR1 is SEHNR, CDR2 FQNEAQ, per germline (reference sequence). The CDR3 has 13 amino acids. Trimming cost V 4 bases and J 6 bases, with 13 bases left between them. In DNA form, the CDR3 reads TGTGCCAGCAGCTCCCTACCCCTTCGCGAGCAGTACTTC. The encoded protein is CASSSLPLREQYF.